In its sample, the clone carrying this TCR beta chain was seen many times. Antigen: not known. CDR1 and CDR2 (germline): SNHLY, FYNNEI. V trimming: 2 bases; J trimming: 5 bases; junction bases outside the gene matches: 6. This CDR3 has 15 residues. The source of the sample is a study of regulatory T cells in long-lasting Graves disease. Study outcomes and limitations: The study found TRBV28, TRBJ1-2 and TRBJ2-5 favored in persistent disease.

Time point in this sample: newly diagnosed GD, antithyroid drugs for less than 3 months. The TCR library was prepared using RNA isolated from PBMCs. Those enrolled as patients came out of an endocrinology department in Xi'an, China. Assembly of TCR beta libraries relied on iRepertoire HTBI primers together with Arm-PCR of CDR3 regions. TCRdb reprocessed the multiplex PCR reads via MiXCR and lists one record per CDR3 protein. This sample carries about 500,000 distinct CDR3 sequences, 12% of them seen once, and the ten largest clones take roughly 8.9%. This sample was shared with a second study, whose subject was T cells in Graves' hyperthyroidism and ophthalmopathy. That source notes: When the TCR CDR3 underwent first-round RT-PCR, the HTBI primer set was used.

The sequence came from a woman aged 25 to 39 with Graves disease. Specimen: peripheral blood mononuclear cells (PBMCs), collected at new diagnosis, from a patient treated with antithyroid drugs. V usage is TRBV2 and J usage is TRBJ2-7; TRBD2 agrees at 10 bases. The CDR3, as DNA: TGTGCCAGCAGTGAACGGGCTAGCGGGAGCCACGAGCAGTACTTC. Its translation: CASSERASGSHEQYF.